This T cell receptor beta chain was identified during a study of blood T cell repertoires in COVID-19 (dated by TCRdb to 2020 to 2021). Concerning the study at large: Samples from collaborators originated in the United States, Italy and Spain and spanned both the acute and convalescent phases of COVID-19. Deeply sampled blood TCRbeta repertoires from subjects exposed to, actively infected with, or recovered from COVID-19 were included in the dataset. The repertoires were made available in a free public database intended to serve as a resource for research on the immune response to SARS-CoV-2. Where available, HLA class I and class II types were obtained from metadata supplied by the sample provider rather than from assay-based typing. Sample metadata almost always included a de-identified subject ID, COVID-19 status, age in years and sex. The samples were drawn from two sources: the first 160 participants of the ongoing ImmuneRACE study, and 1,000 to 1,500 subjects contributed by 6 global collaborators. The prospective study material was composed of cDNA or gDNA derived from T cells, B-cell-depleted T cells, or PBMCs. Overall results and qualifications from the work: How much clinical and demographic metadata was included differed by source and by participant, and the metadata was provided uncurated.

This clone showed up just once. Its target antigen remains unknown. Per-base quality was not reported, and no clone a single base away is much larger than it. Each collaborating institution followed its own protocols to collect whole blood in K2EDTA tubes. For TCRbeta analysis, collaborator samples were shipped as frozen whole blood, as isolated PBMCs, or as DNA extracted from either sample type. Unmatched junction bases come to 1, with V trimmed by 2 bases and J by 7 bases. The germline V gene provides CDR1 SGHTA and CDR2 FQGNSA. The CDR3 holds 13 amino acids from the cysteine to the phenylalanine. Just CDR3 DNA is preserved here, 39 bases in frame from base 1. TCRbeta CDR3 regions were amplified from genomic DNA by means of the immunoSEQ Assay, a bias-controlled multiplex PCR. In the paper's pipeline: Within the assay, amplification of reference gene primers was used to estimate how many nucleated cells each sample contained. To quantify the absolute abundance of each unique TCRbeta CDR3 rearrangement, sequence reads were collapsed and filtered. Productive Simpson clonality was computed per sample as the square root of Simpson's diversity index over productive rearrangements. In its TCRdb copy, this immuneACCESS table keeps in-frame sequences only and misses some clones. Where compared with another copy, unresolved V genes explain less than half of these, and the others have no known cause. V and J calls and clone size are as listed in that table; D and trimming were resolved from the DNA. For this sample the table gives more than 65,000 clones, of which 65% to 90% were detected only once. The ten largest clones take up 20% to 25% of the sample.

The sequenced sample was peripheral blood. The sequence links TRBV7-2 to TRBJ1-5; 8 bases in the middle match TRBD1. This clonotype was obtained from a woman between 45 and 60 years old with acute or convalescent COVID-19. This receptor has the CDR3 CASSLSGGQPQHF. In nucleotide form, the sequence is TGTGCCAGCAGCTTATCAGGGGGCCAGCCCCAGCATTTT.